This T cell receptor (beta chain) was identified in a study of blood T cell repertoires in COVID-19. Study information: Researchers got acute and convalescent COVID-19 samples from the United States, Italy and Spain.

CDR1 LGHNA and CDR2 YNFKEQ come from the germline V gene. The CDR3 is 15 amino acids. V gave up 6 bases and J gave up 8 bases; unmatched junction bases: 7. The protocol was immunoSEQ multiplex PCR, while the TCRdb copy is restricted to in-frame clones and leaves out a portion. Here the sample spans some 400,000 clones, about 90% being singletons. Sequencing was performed on PBMCs or T cells enriched from blood (not recorded which). The V gene is TRBV4-2, the J gene TRBJ2-3, with 14 bases identical to TRBD2. This clonotype was obtained from a woman aged 25 to 39 who had recovered from COVID-19. The CDR3, as DNA: TGTGCCAGCAGAGGGACTAGCGGGGGAGGGCCTACGCAGTATTTT. This translates into CASRGTSGGGPTQYF.